The present T cell receptor (beta chain) was sequenced within a study of blood T cell repertoires in COVID-19. Study at large: From the United States, Italy and Spain came samples of acute and convalescent COVID-19.

Clones were sequenced by immunoSEQ multiplex PCR, and TCRdb holds only the in-frame ones, with some missing. The table records approximately 80,000 clones, about 73% of them present only once. Trimming at V came to 10 bases and at J to 3 bases, leaving 10 bases not matched to a gene. Germline V CDR1 and CDR2: ENHRY, SYGVKD. The CDR3 has 14 residues. This sequence joins TRBV10-3 and TRBJ2-5, with TRBD1 identical over 8 bases. This sequence originates from a man aged 45-65 years with active or convalescent COVID-19. Sequenced input: peripheral blood. CDR3: CATRTGKGEETQYF. As DNA, the CDR3 is TGTGCCACCAGGACAGGGAAGGGCGAAGAGACCCAGTACTTC.